This T cell receptor (beta chain) was captured by sequencing in a study of T cells in Graves' hyperthyroidism and ophthalmopathy. Trimming pared 4 bases from V and 1 base from J, leaving 17 bases between. Germline lookup yields CDR1 SEHNR and CDR2 FQNEAQ (reference sequence). The CDR3 consists of 16 residues. Regions amplified from RNA transcripts were the TCR beta CDR3 regions. The HTBI primer set was used in a first-round RT-PCR of the TCR CDR3. Using its own MiXCR run on the multiplex PCR reads, TCRdb lists one record per CDR3 protein. The repertoire holds 350,000 to 400,000 distinct CDR3 sequences, about 14% seen once, with around 10% in the top ten.

This receptor was taken from a woman aged 60-70 years with Graves' hyperthyroidism. The gene calls are TRBV7-9 and TRBJ2-7; the D gene is possibly TRBD1 (6 bases). What was sequenced was blood. For the CDR3, the DNA is TGTGCCAGCAGCTCATACGGGGCAGGGGTTTCCTACGAGCAGTACTTC. This encodes CASSSYGAGVSYEQYF.